One T cell receptor (beta chain) is described in this entry. Its antigen is currently unknown. These data belong to a study of cytomegalovirus exposure and HLA in healthy donors. The PCR was carried out with 60 Vbeta primers and 13 Jbeta primers. Generated by immunoSEQ multiplex PCR, the TCRdb table keeps only in-frame clones and is missing some. The repertoire consists of tens of thousands of clones, with 75% to 90% occurring once and the leading ten covering around 10%. Each donor was nominally healthy when sampled (though unrecorded immune exposures were likely). Findings of the study overall: It was reported in a later analysis that an Asian-associated ancestry cluster showed fewer N-insertions than the roughly 710-donor mean. A later analysis linked fewer than 20,000 TCR beta sequences to HLA alleles at 0.05 false discovery rate.

This CDR3 spans 17 amino acids. Germline trimming cut 1 base from V and 0 bases from J; bases unmatched to any gene: 3. The germline V gene encodes CDR1 SEHNR and CDR2 FQNEAQ (reference sequence). The sample taken for sequencing was PBMCs. The chain uses TRBV7-9 and TRBJ2-1; 10 nucleotides match TRBD2. The receptor was derived from a woman aged 25 to 39 in good health and CMV-seropositive. The CDR3 region is CASSLGLAGFSYNEQFF. CDR3 nucleotide sequence: TGTGCCAGCAGCTTAGGACTAGCGGGTTTCTCCTACAATGAGCAGTTCTTC.